This section outlines one T cell receptor beta chain sequence together with its context. Repertoires were generated with immunoSEQ multiplex PCR, while TCRdb's copy carries only in-frame clones and drops some. In the table there are 120,000 or so clones, around 87% of which are singletons. This sample stems from a study of T cell responses to AZD1222 COVID-19 vaccine. J was trimmed by 2 bases and V by 0 bases; bases with no gene match: 6. The germline gives CDR1 SGDLS, CDR2 YYNGEE. CDR3 length equals 16 residues. This receptor was taken from an adult in good health. The sample consisted of peripheral blood, taken on day 0 of AZD1222 vaccination. The chain carries TRBV9 and TRBJ2-3; 7 bases fit TRBD2. The CDR3 loop is CASSVGGRFLTDTQYF. CDR3 sequence (DNA): TGTGCCAGCAGCGTAGGCGGGAGATTCCTCACAGATACGCAGTATTTT.